This entry concerns a single T cell receptor beta chain. This clone has only one observation. What this receptor recognizes is not known. No base quality information exists; no much larger clone differs at one position. These data belong to a study of untreated major depressive disorder (dated by TCRdb to the late 2010s). Background on the whole study: In this cross-sectional case-control comparison, antidepressant-free major depressive disorder patients and individually matched non-depressed controls were compared on T cell phenotype and TCR repertoire. Sequencing followed up flow-cytometry Vbeta 5.1, Vbeta 11 and Vbeta 22 usage differences observed in the whole cohort. General findings and caveats noted by the study authors: Sequencing confirmed higher TRBV05-01 (Vbeta 5.1) usage among CD4+ T cells of depressed patients than controls, with p = 0.040 in a one-tailed test. In the sequencing data, TRBV25-01 and TRBV02-01 usage matched the flow-cytometry pattern but was not statistically significant. In every sequenced subject, all of the top five TRBV05-01 clones were private clones. Because of the strict matching and exclusion criteria, the study sample was comparatively small, which limits how generalizable the findings are. The sequencing comparisons used one-tailed planned tests on only three preselected Vbeta families.

For sex, age, current smoking status and body mass index, every depressed patient had a pairwise-matched non-depressed control. Every participant was of European descent. Patients had a DSM-IV diagnosis of major depressive disorder with a Hamilton Rating Scale for Depression score of at least 18. For at least 8 weeks before enrollment, patients had taken no psychiatric medication of any kind, antidepressants included. Depression severity among patients ranged from moderate to severe. All participants were excluded for major medical conditions, Axis I/II comorbidities, regular medication or illicit drug use, or drinking over 100 g alcohol weekly. Approximately 29 ml of peripheral blood was collected into EDTA tubes from each participant. Thawed PBMCs underwent magnetic negative selection with the BD IMag Human CD4 T Lymphocyte Enrichment Set to purify CD4+ T cells. Flow cytometry confirmed that the CD4+ enrichment method typically gave approximately 96% purity. A subgroup of 4 to 6 case-control pairs, selected blind to chemokine receptor expression and flow-cytometric repertoire skewing results, was subjected to TCRbeta sequencing. All blood samples were drawn in the morning at 8:00 a.m., and PBMCs were separated by Ficoll-Hypaque gradient centrifugation. PBMCs were cryopreserved by gradual cooling to -80 degrees C and were kept in liquid nitrogen until assay.

The germline V gene (reference sequence) provides CDR1 DFQATT and CDR2 SNEGSKA. Trimming removed 8 bases from V and 6 bases from J, leaving 8 bases between the germline ends. The CDR3 has 10 amino acids, counting the end cysteine and phenylalanine. Of the read, only the CDR3 DNA is kept; its 30 bases are in frame from base 1. The Qiagen DNeasy Blood and Tissue Kit was used to extract total genomic DNA from the purified CD4+ T cells. Amplification and sequencing of the TCRbeta CDR3 region, as defined according to IMGT, were carried out with immunoSEQ immunosequencing protocols. As for how the authors treated the data: The immunoSEQ service preprocessed the raw sequence data to correct PCR and sequencing errors. The sequence data were imported into the immunoSEQ Analyzer and were further analyzed using VDJtools v1.0.7. Patient-control differences were tested with the paired Wilcoxon signed-rank test. The clones in this table, taken by TCRdb from immuneACCESS, are in-frame only. Not every clone is retained; where verified, under half of the shortfall comes from an unresolved V gene, and the cause of the rest is unknown. D and trimming were read from the DNA, whereas the V and J calls and clone size are those reported in that table. This sample lists about 19,000 clones; 92% were detected once. The top ten clones comprise 0.45% to 0.7% of the sample.

In this chain, TRBV20-1 is recombined with TRBJ2-1; the D gene lacks a confident call. The sequence derives from a middle-aged woman with major depressive disorder. Sequenced sample: CD4+ T cells from PBMCs. The sequenced DNA is TGCAGTCCGAGCCTCAATGAGCAGTTCTTC. This is translated as CSPSLNEQFF.